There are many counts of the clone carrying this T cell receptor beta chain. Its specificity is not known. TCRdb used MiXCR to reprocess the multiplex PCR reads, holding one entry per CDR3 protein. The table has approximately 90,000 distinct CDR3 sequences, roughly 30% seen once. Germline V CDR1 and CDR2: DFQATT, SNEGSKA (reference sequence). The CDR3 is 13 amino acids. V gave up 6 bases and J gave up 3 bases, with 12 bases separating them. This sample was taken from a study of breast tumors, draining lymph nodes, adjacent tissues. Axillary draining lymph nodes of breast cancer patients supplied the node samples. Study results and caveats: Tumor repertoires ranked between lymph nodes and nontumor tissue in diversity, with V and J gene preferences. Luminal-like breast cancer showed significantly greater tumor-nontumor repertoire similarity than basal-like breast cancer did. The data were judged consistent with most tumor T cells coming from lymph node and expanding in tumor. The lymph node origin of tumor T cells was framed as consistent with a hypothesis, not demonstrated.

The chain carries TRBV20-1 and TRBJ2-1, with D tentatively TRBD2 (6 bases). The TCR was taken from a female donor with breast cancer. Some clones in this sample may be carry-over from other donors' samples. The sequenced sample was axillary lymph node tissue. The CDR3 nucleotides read TGCAGTGCCCTAAAGGGACTCTACAATGAGCAGTTCTTC. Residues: CSALKGLYNEQFF.